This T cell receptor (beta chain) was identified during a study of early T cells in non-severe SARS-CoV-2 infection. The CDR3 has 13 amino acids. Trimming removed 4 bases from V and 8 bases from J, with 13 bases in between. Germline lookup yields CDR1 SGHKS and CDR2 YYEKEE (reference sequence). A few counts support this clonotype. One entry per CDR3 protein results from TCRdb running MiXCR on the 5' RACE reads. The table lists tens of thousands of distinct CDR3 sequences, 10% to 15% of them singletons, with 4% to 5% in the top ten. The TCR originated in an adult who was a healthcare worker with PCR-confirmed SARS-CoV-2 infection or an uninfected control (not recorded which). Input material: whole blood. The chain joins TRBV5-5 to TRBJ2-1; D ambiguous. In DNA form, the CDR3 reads TGTGCCAGCAGCCTAGAGCTTTTAGATGAGCAGTTCTTC. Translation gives CASSLELLDEQFF. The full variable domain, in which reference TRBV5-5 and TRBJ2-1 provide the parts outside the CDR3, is DAGVTQSPTHLIKTRGQQVTLRCSPISGHKSVSWYQQVLGQGPQFIFQYYEKEERGRGNFPDRFSARQFPNYSSELNVNALLLGDSALYLCASSLELLDEQFFGPGTRLTVL.